This TCR beta chain originates from a study of Ad26.COV2.S vaccination and SARS-CoV-2 variants. Study information: The Ad26.COV2.S arm of the COV1001 trial was where the donor was placed. Intramuscularly, Ad26.COV2.S was given either once or twice, 56 days apart. Study-wide findings and caveats: Similar non-spike TCR breadth was seen in vaccine and placebo recipients.

The treatment denotes: roughly 18 received Ad26.COV2.S at low or high dose, single or two shots; roughly five received placebo; per-sample allocation not given. Sampling took place 63 days after the first vaccine or placebo injection. Vaccine was an Ad26 vector expressing Wuhan-strain SARS-CoV-2 spike. Libraries were prepared by immunoSEQ multiplex PCR; TCRdb keeps only in-frame clonotypes and omits some of them. The sample includes approximately 500,000 clones, roughly 89% of them seen just once. In germline, CDR1 is SGDLS, CDR2 YYNGEE. CDR3 length equals 13 residues. The ends were cut back, 4 bases at V and 10 bases at J, with 12 bases in the middle. A word on this clone: The antigen is undetermined.

Sequenced material: peripheral blood, taken in a trial of Ad26.COV2.S vaccine versus placebo. This sequence joins TRBV9 and TRBJ1-6; D gene ambiguous. This TCR came from a person between 18 and 65 years old who received the Ad26.COV2.S COVID-19 vaccine or a placebo. The CDR3 here is CASSPSPPSPLHF. CDR3 nucleotide sequence: TGTGCCAGCAGCCCCAGTCCCCCGTCACCCCTCCACTTT.